The rows below give T cell receptor beta chains drawn from one sample of a study of T cells in localized non-small cell lung cancer. Assay: immunoSEQ multiplex PCR; the TCRdb copy retains only in-frame clones and omits some. The sample contains hundreds of clones, over 30% of which appear only once. The source was normal lung tissue next to the tumor, collected before any cancer treatment. These receptors all come from a male donor at least 60 years old with stage III lung adenocarcinoma. The CDR3 runs from the conserved cysteine through the conserved F or W. The order of the fields is D gene, V gene, J gene, clone size, CDR3 length, CDR3 DNA, CDR3 protein. A D gene is named only where the DNA matches it firmly. Clone size, where shown, is once, few, many, or a class for clones that have expanded.

-	TRBV11-3	TRBJ2-3	few	14	TGTGCCAGCAGCTTGGCTAGCCAGGGCGGTACGCAGTATTTT	CASSLASQGGTQYF
-	TRBV6-8	TRBJ1-4	large	17	TGTGCCAGCTGGGGCAGGGGTGTTTGGACAACTAATGAAAAACTGTTTTTT	CASWGRGVWTTNEKLFF
-	TRBV11-3	TRBJ1-1	-	14	TGTGCCAGCAGCAACCTACAGGAGAACACTGAAGCTTTCTTT	CASSNLQENTEAFF
-	TRBV9	TRBJ1-1	large	14	TGTGCCAGCAGTGAGAGTCAGGGGTTCACTGAAGCTTTCTTT	CASSESQGFTEAFF